This T cell receptor (beta chain) was identified during a study of T-cell memory formation after mild COVID-19. CDR3 length: 16 residues. Trimming took 6 bases from V and 0 from J, leaving 16 bases between them. Germline CDR1 is MNHEY and CDR2 is SVGEGT. TCRdb recomputed calls from the 5' RACE reads with MiXCR, one row per CDR3 protein. The data contain about 360,000 distinct CDR3 sequences, 14% of them singletons. This clonotype was counted between two and nine times. Sequenced: PBMCs or a T cell subset sorted from them (not recorded which). This rearrangement joins TRBV6-2 or TRBV6-3 to TRBJ2-3, with a tentative D call TRBD2 (6 bases). This TCR was sampled from a man between 18 and 29 years old who had mild COVID-19 (a few samples of this study predate the infection). Cell type and time point are not known. CDR3 protein: CASSPEGGTSTDTQYF. CDR3 DNA sequence: TGTGCCAGCAGCCCGGAGGGCGGGACTAGCACAGATACGCAGTATTTT.